This TCR beta chain originates from a study of cytomegalovirus exposure and HLA in healthy donors. Whole-study context: Approximately 85 million unique TCRs from HLA-typed donors were held in an early data release.

PCR was performed using 60 Vbeta and 13 Jbeta primers. The protocol was immunoSEQ multiplex PCR, while the TCRdb copy is restricted to in-frame clones and leaves out a portion. The sample holds 120,000 or so clones. About this clone itself: Its antigen is as yet unknown.

CDR1 and CDR2 from the germline V gene are MNHEY and SVGAGI. V was clipped by 2 bases and J by 8 bases; unmatched bases: 11. This CDR3 contains 15 residues. General study results and limits: Common viral pathogens were later found to be apparently linked to several of the most significant clusters.

The clonotype was recovered from a man between 18 and 35 years old in good health and CMV-seronegative. This sequence joins TRBV6-5 and TRBJ1-2; 7 bases match TRBD1. The sequencing sample was made of PBMCs. The CDR3 bases are TGTGCCAGCAGTTACGCCGGGACAGAGTCTCGGGGCTACACCTTC. It specifies CASSYAGTESRGYTF.